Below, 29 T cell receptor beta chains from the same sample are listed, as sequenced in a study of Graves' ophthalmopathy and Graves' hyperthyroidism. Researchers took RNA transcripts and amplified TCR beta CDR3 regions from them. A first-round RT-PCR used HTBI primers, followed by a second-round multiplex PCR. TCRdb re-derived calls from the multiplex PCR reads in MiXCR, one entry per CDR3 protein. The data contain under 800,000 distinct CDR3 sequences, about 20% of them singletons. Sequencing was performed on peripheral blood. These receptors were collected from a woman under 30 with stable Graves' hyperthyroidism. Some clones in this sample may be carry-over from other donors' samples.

CDR3 sequence (DNA): TGCGCCAGCAGCCCAGGACAGAGTGGATCACCCCTCCACTTT. Its translation: CASSPGQSGSPLHF. The rearrangement uses TRBV5-1 and TRBJ1-6; D may be TRBD1 (6 bases). Germline V lookup: CDR1 SGHRS, CDR2 YFSETQ. V lost 4 bases to trimming and J lost 10 bases, with 15 bases between them. There are 14 residues in the CDR3.

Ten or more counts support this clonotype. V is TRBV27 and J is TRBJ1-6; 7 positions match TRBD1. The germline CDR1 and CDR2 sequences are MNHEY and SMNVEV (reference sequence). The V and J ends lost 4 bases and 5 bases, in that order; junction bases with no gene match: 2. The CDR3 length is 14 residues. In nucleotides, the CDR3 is TGTGCCAGCAGTTGGGGACAGAATAATTCACCCCTCCACTTT. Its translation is CASSWGQNNSPLHF.

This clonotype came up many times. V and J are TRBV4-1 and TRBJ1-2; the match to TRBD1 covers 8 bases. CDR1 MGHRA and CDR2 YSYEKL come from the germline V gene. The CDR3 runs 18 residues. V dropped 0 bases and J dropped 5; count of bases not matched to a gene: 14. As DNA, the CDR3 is TGCGCCAGCAGCCAAGATACCACTTCGGGACAGGCATGGTATGGCTACACCTTC. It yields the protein CASSQDTTSGQAWYGYTF.

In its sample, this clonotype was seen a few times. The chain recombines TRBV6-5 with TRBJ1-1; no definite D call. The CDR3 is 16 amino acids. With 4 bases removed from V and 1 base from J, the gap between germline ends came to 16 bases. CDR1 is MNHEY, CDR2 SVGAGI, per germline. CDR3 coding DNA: TGTGCCAGCAGTTCGGCGCAGGACCTCCGGAACACTGAAGCTTTCTTT. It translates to CASSSAQDLRNTEAFF.

CDR3 amino acids: CASSLTQGALYTF. The CDR3 region has the DNA TGTGCCAGCAGCTTGACACAGGGGGCCCTCTACACCTTC. The rearrangement joins TRBV7-3 to TRBJ1-2, with TRBD1 matching over 9 bases. The V and J ends lost 3 bases and 10 bases, in that order; junction bases with no gene match: 6. CDR1 and CDR2 (germline): SGHTA, FQGTGA. CDR3 length: 13 amino acids.

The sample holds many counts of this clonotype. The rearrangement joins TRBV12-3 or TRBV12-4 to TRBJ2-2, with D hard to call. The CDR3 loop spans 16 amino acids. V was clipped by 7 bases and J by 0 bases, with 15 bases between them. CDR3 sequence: CASIPSRRTNTGELFF. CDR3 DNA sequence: TGTGCCAGCATCCCCAGCAGACGGACGAACACCGGGGAGCTGTTTTTT.

The DNA of the CDR3 is TGTGCCAGCAGCCTAGTCAGACATAACTATGGCTACACCTTC. Translating it yields CASSLVRHNYGYTF. The rearrangement links TRBV6-9 to TRBJ1-2; D remains ambiguous. The V gene's germline CDR1 is MNHGY and CDR2 SVAAGI. The CDR3 loop spans 14 amino acids. Trimming shortened V by 6 bases and J by 1 base, and 12 bases separated the two germline ends.

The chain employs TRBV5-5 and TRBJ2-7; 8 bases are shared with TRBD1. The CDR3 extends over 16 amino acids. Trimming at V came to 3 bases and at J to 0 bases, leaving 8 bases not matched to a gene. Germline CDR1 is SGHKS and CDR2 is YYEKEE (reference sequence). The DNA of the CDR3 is TGTGCCAGCAGCTGGGCTCCCACAGGGGGCTCCTACGAGCAGTACTTC. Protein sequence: CASSWAPTGGSYEQYF.

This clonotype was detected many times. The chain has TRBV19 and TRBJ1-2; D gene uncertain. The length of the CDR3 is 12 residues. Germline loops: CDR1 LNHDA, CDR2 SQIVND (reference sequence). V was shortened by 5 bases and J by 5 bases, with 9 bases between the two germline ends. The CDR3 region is CASSGITYGYTF. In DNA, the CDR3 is TGTGCCAGTAGTGGGATCACGTATGGCTACACCTTC.

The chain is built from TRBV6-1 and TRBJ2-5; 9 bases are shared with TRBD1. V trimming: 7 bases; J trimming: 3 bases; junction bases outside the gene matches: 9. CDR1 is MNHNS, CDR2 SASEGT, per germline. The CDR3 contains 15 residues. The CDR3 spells CASTRTGDIKETQYF. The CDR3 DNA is TGTGCCAGCACCCGGACAGGGGACATTAAAGAGACCCAGTACTTC.

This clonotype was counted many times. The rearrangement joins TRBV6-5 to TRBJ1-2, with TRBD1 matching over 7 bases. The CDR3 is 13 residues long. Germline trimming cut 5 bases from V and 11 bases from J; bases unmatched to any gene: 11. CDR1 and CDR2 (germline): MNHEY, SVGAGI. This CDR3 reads CASSTSTGSGYTF. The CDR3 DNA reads TGTGCCAGCAGTACCTCGACAGGGTCTGGTTACACCTTC.

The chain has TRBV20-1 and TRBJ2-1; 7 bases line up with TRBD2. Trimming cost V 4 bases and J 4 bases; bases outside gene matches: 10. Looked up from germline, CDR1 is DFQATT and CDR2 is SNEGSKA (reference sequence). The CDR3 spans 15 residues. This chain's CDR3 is CSATRGSGEYNEQFF. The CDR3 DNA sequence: TGCAGTGCTACTCGAGGGAGCGGGGAATACAATGAGCAGTTCTTC.

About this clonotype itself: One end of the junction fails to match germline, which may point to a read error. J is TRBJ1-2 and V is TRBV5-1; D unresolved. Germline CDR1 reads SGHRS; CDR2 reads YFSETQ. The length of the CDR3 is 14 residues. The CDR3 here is CASSFSVESYGYTF. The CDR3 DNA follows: TGCGCCAGCAGCTTTTCAGTAGAGAGCTATGGTTACACCTTC. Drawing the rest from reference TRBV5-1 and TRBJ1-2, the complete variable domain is KAGVTQTPRYLIKTRGQQVTLSCSPISGHRSVSWYQQTPGQGLQFLFEYFSETQRNKGNFPGRFSGRQFSNSRSEMNVSTLELGDSALYLCASSFSVESYGYTFGSGTRLTVV.

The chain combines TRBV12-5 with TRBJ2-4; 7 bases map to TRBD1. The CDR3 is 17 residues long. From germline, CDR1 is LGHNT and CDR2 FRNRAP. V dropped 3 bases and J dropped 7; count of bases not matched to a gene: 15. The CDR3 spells CASGFPLDRAVLNIQYF. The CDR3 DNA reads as TGTGCTAGTGGTTTCCCCCTTGACAGGGCGGTTTTGAACATTCAGTACTTC. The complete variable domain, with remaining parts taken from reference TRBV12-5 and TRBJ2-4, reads DARVTQTPRHKVTEMGQEVTMRCQPILGHNTVFWYRQTMMQGLELLAYFRNRAPLDDSGMPKDRFSAEMPDATLATLKIQPSEPRDSAVYFCASGFPLDRAVLNIQYFGAGTRLSVL.

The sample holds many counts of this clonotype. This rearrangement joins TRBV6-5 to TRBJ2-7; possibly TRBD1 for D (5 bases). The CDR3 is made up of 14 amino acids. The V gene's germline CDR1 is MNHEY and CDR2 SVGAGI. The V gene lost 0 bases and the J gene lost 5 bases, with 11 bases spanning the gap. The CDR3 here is CASSYSKGNHEQYF. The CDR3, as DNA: TGTGCCAGCAGTTACTCAAAGGGGAACCACGAGCAGTACTTC.

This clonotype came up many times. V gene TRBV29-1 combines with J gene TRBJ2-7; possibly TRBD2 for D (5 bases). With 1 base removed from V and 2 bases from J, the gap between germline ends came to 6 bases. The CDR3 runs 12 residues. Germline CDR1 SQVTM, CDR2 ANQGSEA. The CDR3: CSVEGAAYEQYF. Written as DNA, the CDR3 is TGCAGCGTTGAAGGAGCGGCCTACGAGCAGTACTTC.

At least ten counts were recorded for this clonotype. CDR3 residues: CASSKTGSQPQHF. The CDR3 DNA sequence: TGTGCCAGCAGCAAGACAGGTTCACAGCCCCAGCATTTT. The J gene is TRBJ1-5, the V gene TRBV14; the D gene is possibly TRBD1 (6 bases). The CDR3 is made up of 13 amino acids. Trimming left V 5 bases short and J 7 bases short, with 12 bases between. Germline V lookup: CDR1 SGHDN, CDR2 FVKESK.

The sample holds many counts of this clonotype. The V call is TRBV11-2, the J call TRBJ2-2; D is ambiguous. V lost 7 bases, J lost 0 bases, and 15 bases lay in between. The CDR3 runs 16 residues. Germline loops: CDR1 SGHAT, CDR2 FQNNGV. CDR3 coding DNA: TGTGCCAGCATCTTGGGCCAGTATTCGAACACCGGGGAGCTGTTTTTT. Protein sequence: CASILGQYSNTGELFF.

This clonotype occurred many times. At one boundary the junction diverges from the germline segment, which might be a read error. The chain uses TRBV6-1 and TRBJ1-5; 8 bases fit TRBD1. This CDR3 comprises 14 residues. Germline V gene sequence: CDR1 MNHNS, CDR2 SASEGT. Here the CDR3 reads CASSEDRGAQPQHF. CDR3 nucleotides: TGTGCCAGCAGCGAAGACAGGGGCGCTCAGCCCCAGCATTTT.

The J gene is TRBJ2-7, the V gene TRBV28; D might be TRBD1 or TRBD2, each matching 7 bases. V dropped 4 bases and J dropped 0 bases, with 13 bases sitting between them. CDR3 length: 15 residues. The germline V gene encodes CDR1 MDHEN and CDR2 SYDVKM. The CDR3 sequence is CASSSQGGLSYEQYF. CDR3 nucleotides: TGTGCCAGCAGTTCCCAGGGGGGGCTCTCCTACGAGCAGTACTTC. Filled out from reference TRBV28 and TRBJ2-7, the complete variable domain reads DVKVTQSSRYLVKRTGEKVFLECVQDMDHENMFWYRQDPGLGLRLIYFSYDVKMKEKGDIPEGYSVSREKKERFSLILESASTNQTSMYLCASSSQGGLSYEQYFGPGTRLTVT.

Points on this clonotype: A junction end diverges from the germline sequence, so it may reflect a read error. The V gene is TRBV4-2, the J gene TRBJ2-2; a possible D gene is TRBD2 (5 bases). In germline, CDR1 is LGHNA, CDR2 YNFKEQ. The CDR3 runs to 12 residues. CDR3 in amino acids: CASSQVDGELLF. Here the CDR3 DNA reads TGTGCCAGCAGCCAAGTAGACGGGGAGCTGTTGTTT.

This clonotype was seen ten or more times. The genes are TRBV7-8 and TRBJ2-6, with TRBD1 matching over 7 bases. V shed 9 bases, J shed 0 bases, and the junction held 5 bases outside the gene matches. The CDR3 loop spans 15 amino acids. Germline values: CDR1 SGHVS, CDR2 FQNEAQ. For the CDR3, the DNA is TGTGCCAGTACCAACAGGGGCTCTGGGGCCAACGTCCTGACTTTC. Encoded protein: CASTNRGSGANVLTF. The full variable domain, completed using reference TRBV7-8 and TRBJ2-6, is GAGVSQSPRYKVAKRGQDVALRCDPISGHVSLFWYQQALGQGPEFLTYFQNEAQLDKSGLPSDRFFAERPEGSVSTLKIQRTQQEDSAVYLCASTNRGSGANVLTFGAGSRLTVL.

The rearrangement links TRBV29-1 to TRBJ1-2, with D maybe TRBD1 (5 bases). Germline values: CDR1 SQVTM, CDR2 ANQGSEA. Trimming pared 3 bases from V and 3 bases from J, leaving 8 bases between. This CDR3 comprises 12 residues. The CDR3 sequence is CSVDGGDYGYTF. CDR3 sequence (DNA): TGCAGCGTTGACGGGGGGGACTATGGCTACACCTTC.

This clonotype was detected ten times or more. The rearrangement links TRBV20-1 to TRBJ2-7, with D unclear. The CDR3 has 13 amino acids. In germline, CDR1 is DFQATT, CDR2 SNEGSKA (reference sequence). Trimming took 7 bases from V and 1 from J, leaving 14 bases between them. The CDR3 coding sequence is TGCAGTGGCGGTGGACGCTGGTCCTACGAGCAGTACTTC. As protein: CSGGGRWSYEQYF.

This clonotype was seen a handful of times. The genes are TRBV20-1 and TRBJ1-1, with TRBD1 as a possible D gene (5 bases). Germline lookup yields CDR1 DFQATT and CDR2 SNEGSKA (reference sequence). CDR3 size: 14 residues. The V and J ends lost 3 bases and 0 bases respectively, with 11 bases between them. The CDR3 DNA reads TGCAGTGCTAGGAGGGGAAACATGAACACTGAAGCTTTCTTT. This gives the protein CSARRGNMNTEAFF.

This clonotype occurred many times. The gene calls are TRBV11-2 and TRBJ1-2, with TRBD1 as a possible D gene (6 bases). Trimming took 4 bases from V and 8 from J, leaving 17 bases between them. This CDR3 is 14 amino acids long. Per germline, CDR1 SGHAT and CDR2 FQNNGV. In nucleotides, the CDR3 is TGTGCCAGCAGCTCCACCTTGGGGGGCGGCGGCTACACCTTC. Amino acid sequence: CASSSTLGGGGYTF.

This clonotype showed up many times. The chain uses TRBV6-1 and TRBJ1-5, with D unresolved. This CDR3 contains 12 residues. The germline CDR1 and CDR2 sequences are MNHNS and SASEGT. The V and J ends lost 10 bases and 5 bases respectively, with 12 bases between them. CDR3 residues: CATTPLYQPQHF. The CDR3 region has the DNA TGTGCCACCACCCCCCTCTATCAGCCCCAGCATTTT.

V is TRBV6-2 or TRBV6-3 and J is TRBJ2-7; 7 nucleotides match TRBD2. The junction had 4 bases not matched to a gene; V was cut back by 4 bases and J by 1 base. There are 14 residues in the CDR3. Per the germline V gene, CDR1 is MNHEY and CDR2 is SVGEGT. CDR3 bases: TGTGCCAGCAGTTCAAGACTAGCTTCCTACGAGCAGTACTTC. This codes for CASSSRLASYEQYF.

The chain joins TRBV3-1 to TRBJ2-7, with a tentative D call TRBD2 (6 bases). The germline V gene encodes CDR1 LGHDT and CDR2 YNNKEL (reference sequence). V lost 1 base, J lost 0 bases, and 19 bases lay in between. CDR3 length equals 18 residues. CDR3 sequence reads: CASSQGAERAYSSYEQYF. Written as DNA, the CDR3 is TGTGCCAGCAGCCAAGGGGCCGAGCGGGCATACAGCTCCTACGAGCAGTACTTC.